Below are 20 T cell receptor beta chains sequenced from a single sample in a study of cytomegalovirus exposure and HLA in healthy donors. PCR was performed using 60 Vbeta and 13 Jbeta primers. Sequenced by immunoSEQ multiplex PCR; TCRdb stores in-frame clones only, minus some. This table holds roughly 180,000 clones, over 80% found once. Sequenced sample: PBMCs. The receptors here all came from a woman between 45 and 65 years old in good health and CMV-seropositive.

The chain recombines TRBV6-6 with TRBJ2-1, with 10 bases aligning to TRBD2. This CDR3 is built from 16 residues. Germline V gives CDR1 MNHNY, CDR2 SVGAGI (reference sequence). The V segment lost 5 bases and the J segment 9 bases; nucleotides outside the gene matches: 13. DNA of the CDR3: TGTGCCAGCAGTCCCGGATTAGCGGGAGGTGTTGGTGAGCAGTTCTTC. Its translation: CASSPGLAGGVGEQFF.

The J gene is TRBJ2-3, the V gene TRBV27; no firm D call. Trimming stripped 2 bases from V and 6 bases from J, with 12 bases between. Germline values: CDR1 MNHEY, CDR2 SMNVEV (reference sequence). The CDR3 is 14 residues long. The CDR3 sequence is CASSLETASDTQYF. Written as DNA, the CDR3 is TGTGCCAGCAGTTTAGAAACAGCTTCTGATACGCAGTATTTT.

J is TRBJ2-7 and V is TRBV7-2; the D gene is possibly TRBD1 (6 bases). The germline CDR1 and CDR2 sequences are SGHTA and FQGNSA. The CDR3 extends over 14 amino acids. The V end was cut by 5 bases, the J end by 0 bases, with 11 bases between. CDR3 sequence (DNA): TGTGCCAGCAGCCTGGACAGTCCCTCCTACGAGCAGTACTTC. Translating gives CASSLDSPSYEQYF.

The rearrangement joins TRBV7-2 to TRBJ2-1; tentative D call: TRBD1 (5 bases). Germline CDR1 reads SGHTA; CDR2 reads FQGNSA. The length of the CDR3 is 16 residues. Trimming shortened V by 5 bases and J by 6 bases, and 20 bases separated the two germline ends. This CDR3 is CASSKTGQGQLNEQFF. Written as DNA, the CDR3 is TGTGCCAGCAGCAAAACAGGCCAGGGCCAACTCAATGAGCAGTTCTTC.

The V gene is TRBV30, the J gene TRBJ1-5, with D perhaps TRBD1 (5 bases). Looked up from germline, CDR1 is GTSNPN and CDR2 is SVGIG (reference sequence). CDR3 length equals 12 residues. Trimming took off 3 bases at V and 5 bases at J, with 8 bases between the two ends. The CDR3 sequence: CAWRGGDQPQHF. CDR3 nucleotide sequence: TGTGCCTGGAGGGGGGGGGATCAGCCCCAGCATTTT.

Ten or more counts support this clone. CDR3 protein: CASSPPGDRENTEAFF. The CDR3 bases are TGTGCCAGCAGTCCCCCGGGAGACAGGGAGAACACTGAAGCTTTCTTT. The chain uses TRBV4-2 and TRBJ1-1; 7 bases fit TRBD1. Trimming at V came to 6 bases and at J to 1 base, leaving 11 bases not matched to a gene. Germline V CDR1 and CDR2: LGHNA, YNFKEQ. This CDR3 spans 16 amino acids.

This clone came up once. The chain employs TRBV7-2 and TRBJ2-7, with D uncertain. V lost 5 bases and J lost 6, with 20 bases in between. The CDR3 contains 15 residues. CDR1 and CDR2 from the germline V gene are SGHTA and FQGNSA. The CDR3: CASSRARTSSPEQYF. DNA for the CDR3: TGTGCCAGCAGCCGAGCGAGAACCAGCAGCCCCGAGCAGTACTTC.

This sequence joins TRBV5-1 and TRBJ2-7; D is undetermined. Deletions cut 0 bases from V and 7 bases from J, with 17 bases between. The CDR3 extends over 15 amino acids. The germline gives CDR1 SGHRS, CDR2 YFSETQ. CDR3 bases: TGCGCCAGCAGCTTGGGGGCCTACCTCCCTGGAGAGCAGTACTTC. This codes for CASSLGAYLPGEQYF.

The chain recombines TRBV19 with TRBJ1-2, with D perhaps matching TRBD1 (6 bases). The CDR3 is made up of 16 amino acids. V was cut by 0 bases and J by 4 bases, with 15 bases left in between. Germline-derived CDR1 and CDR2 are LNHDA and SQIVND (reference sequence). CDR3: CASSIDRPGAGYGYTF. The CDR3 DNA follows: TGTGCCAGTAGTATAGATCGGCCAGGGGCAGGCTATGGCTACACCTTC.

V is TRBV30 and J is TRBJ1-6; the D gene is possibly TRBD1 (5 bases). V was cut by 3 bases and J by 4 bases, with 16 bases left in between. The germline gives CDR1 GTSNPN, CDR2 SVGIG (reference sequence). The CDR3 extends over 16 amino acids. The CDR3 sequence is CAWSLGWEGYNSPLHF. CDR3 nucleotide sequence: TGTGCCTGGAGCCTAGGGTGGGAGGGGTATAATTCACCCCTCCACTTT.

The rearrangement uses TRBV7-3 and TRBJ2-3; 10 bases agree with TRBD2. V gave up 5 bases and J gave up 3 bases; unmatched junction bases: 8. Germline-derived CDR1 and CDR2 are SGHTA and FQGTGA. The CDR3 has 16 residues. CDR3 region: CASSHTPGLATDTQYF. In DNA form, the CDR3 reads TGTGCCAGCAGCCATACCCCGGGACTAGCGACAGATACGCAGTATTTT.

A remark on this clone: One end of the junction is discordant with germline, which a read error may explain. CDR3 bases: TGTTCCAGCAGCCCCAACTCGGGGGGGGAGCAAGAGACCCAGTACTTC. This gives the protein CSSSPNSGGEQETQYF. This rearrangement joins TRBV7-9 to TRBJ2-5, with 8 bases matching TRBD2. Germline CDR1 reads SEHNR; CDR2 reads FQNEAQ (reference sequence). The CDR3 is 16 residues long.

The chain links TRBV6-6 to TRBJ1-2; TRBD1 matches at 12 bases. The J segment lost 7 bases and the V segment lost 0 bases, leaving 3 bases of the junction unmatched. The CDR3 sequence is 15 residues long. The germline CDR1 and CDR2 sequences are MNHNY and SVGAGI (reference sequence). This chain's CDR3 is CASSYSGQGAFGYTF. Here the CDR3 DNA reads TGTGCCAGCAGTTACTCGGGACAGGGGGCGTTTGGCTACACCTTC.

This clone has only a few counts. The chain couples TRBV11-2 to TRBJ1-4, with 9 bases aligning to TRBD1. After removal of 5 bases from V and 4 bases from J, the junction contained 5 bases not matched to a gene. CDR1 SGHAT and CDR2 FQNNGV come from the germline V gene. CDR3 length equals 15 residues. This CDR3 reads CASSPRTGVNEKLFF. In DNA, the CDR3 is TGTGCCAGCAGCCCAAGGACAGGGGTTAATGAAAAACTGTTTTTT.

V and J are TRBV28 and TRBJ2-3, with 9 bases that match TRBD1. Germline CDR1 and CDR2: MDHEN and SYDVKM. With 3 bases clipped from V and 2 bases from J, the junction kept 3 bases outside the gene matches. The CDR3 has 15 amino acids. CDR3 sequence (DNA): TGTGCCAGCAGTTTTGGGACAGGGATCACAGATACGCAGTATTTT. Its translation: CASSFGTGITDTQYF.

This sequence joins TRBV5-1 and TRBJ1-2; 9 nucleotides line up with TRBD1. From germline, CDR1 is SGHRS and CDR2 YFSETQ. The CDR3 is 14 residues long. J was trimmed by 6 bases and V by 4 bases; bases with no gene match: 7. The CDR3 reads CASSKGGTGNGYTF. In DNA form, the CDR3 reads TGCGCCAGCAGCAAGGGAGGGACAGGGAATGGCTACACCTTC. Variable domain in full (rest from reference TRBV5-1 and TRBJ1-2): KAGVTQTPRYLIKTRGQQVTLSCSPISGHRSVSWYQQTPGQGLQFLFEYFSETQRNKGNFPGRFSGRQFSNSRSEMNVSTLELGDSALYLCASSKGGTGNGYTFGSGTRLTVV.

This clone has just a few counts. The chain recombines TRBV7-8 with TRBJ2-1; TRBD2 agrees at 11 bases. The V gene end was trimmed by 6 bases and the J gene end by 4 bases; junction bases not matched to a gene: 5. CDR1 is SGHVS and CDR2 is FQNEAQ in the germline V gene. The CDR3 sequence is 15 residues long. The CDR3 DNA follows: TGTGCCAGCAGGGATGGGACTAGCGGTTACAATGAGCAGTTCTTC. Protein product: CASRDGTSGYNEQFF. The full variable domain, completed using reference TRBV7-8 and TRBJ2-1, is GAGVSQSPRYKVAKRGQDVALRCDPISGHVSLFWYQQALGQGPEFLTYFQNEAQLDKSGLPSDRFFAERPEGSVSTLKIQRTQQEDSAVYLCASRDGTSGYNEQFFGPGTRLTVL.

This clone came up a few times. The genes are TRBV28 and TRBJ2-7; D is unclear. The CDR3 extends over 12 amino acids. Germline V gene data show CDR1 as MDHEN and CDR2 as SYDVKM. CDR3: CSKRWVGYEQYF. Written as DNA, the CDR3 is TGTTCCAAGAGGTGGGTCGGCTACGAGCAGTACTTC.

Worth noting for this clone: One junction end does not reproduce the germline sequence, and a read error may be involved. The chain combines TRBV7-9 with TRBJ2-5; the D gene is possibly TRBD2 (5 bases). The CDR3 consists of 14 residues. CDR1 and CDR2 (germline): SEHNR, FQNEAQ (reference sequence). CDR3 DNA sequence: TGTTCCAGCAGCCTAGCCGCCGGGGAAGAGACCCAGTACTTC. Translated, it gives CSSSLAAGEETQYF.

The chain uses TRBV4-2 and TRBJ2-3; D is perhaps TRBD2 (5 bases). The CDR3 covers 15 residues. CDR1 and CDR2 from the germline V gene are LGHNA and YNFKEQ. Trimming pared 0 bases from V and 4 bases from J, leaving 11 bases between. CDR3 loop: CASSQDSGIADTQYF. The CDR3, as DNA: TGTGCCAGCAGCCAAGATTCGGGGATCGCAGATACGCAGTATTTT.